A single sample is the source of the 14 T cell receptor beta chains below, sequenced in a study of early T cells in non-severe SARS-CoV-2 infection. A single record per CDR3 protein comes from TCRdb applying MiXCR to the 5' RACE reads. The data hold tens of thousands of distinct CDR3 sequences, with roughly a tenth observed a single time. The material sequenced was whole blood. These TCRs come from an adult who was a healthcare worker with PCR-confirmed SARS-CoV-2 infection or an uninfected control (not recorded which).

This clonotype was recorded many times. This chain links TRBV29-1 with TRBJ2-1, with D possibly matching TRBD2 (5 bases). CDR3 length: 12 residues. Germline assignment: CDR1 SQVTM and CDR2 ANQGSEA. Between the trimmed V and J ends, which lost 7 bases and 6 bases, there was a span of 13 bases. The CDR3 loop reads CSGSRSGNEQFF. The CDR3 bases are TGCAGCGGATCGAGGAGCGGCAATGAGCAGTTCTTC.

This rearrangement joins TRBV2 to TRBJ1-5, with 7 nucleotides matching TRBD1. Germline V gives CDR1 SNHLY, CDR2 FYNNEI. CDR3 length: 15 residues. The trim removed 6 bases at V and 9 bases at J, leaving 14 bases unmatched. Here the CDR3 reads CASSEDRSLLRPQHF. CDR3 bases: TGTGCCAGCAGCGAGGACAGGTCCCTTTTGAGGCCCCAGCATTTT.

This chain connects TRBV2 to TRBJ2-1; D gene ambiguous. This CDR3 region has 13 residues. Trimming took off 5 bases at V and 6 bases at J, with 11 bases between the two ends. Germline-derived CDR1 and CDR2 are SNHLY and FYNNEI. The CDR3 protein is CASSLLIFNEQFF. Written as DNA, the CDR3 is TGTGCCAGCAGTCTACTAATCTTCAATGAGCAGTTCTTC.

The CDR3 protein is CASSSGQGRYNEQFF. Here the CDR3 DNA reads TGCGCCAGCAGCTCGGGACAGGGGAGGTACAATGAGCAGTTCTTC. The gene calls are TRBV5-1 and TRBJ2-1; 10 bases line up with TRBD1. Germline CDR1 reads SGHRS; CDR2 reads YFSETQ. Trimming took 3 bases from V and 4 from J; bases not matched to a gene: 4. This CDR3 region has 15 residues.

This clonotype was recorded many times. The rearrangement joins TRBV7-9 to TRBJ2-1; possible D gene TRBD2, 5 bases. Germline CDR1 is SEHNR and CDR2 is FQNEAQ (reference sequence). The V end lost 0 bases, the J end lost 8 bases, and 11 bases lay between the germline ends. This CDR3 is built from 14 residues. Written as DNA, the CDR3 is TGTGCCAGCAGCTTAGCGGGAGAGGATTATGAGCAGTTCTTC. It yields the protein CASSLAGEDYEQFF.

This clonotype was picked up a small number of times. The J gene is TRBJ2-3, the V gene TRBV20-1; TRBD2 matches 7 bases. Germline values: CDR1 DFQATT, CDR2 SNEGSKA (reference sequence). The length of the CDR3 is 14 residues. For the CDR3, the DNA is TGCACTCTGTCTGGCGGGAGCGGCACAGATACGCAGTATTTT. It is translated as CTLSGGSGTDTQYF.

The V gene is TRBV28, the J gene TRBJ1-6, with D perhaps matching TRBD1 (5 bases). With 8 bases removed from V and 9 bases from J, the gap between germline ends came to 17 bases. Per the germline V gene, CDR1 is MDHEN and CDR2 is SYDVKM. The CDR3 is 14 residues long. CDR3 DNA sequence: TGTGCCAGCGCACTTGGGGGGGGTGGTTCACCCCTCCACTTT. Protein sequence: CASALGGGGSPLHF.

This clonotype was detected ten times or more. The chain couples TRBV11-2 to TRBJ2-7; D is tentatively TRBD1 or TRBD2 (5 bases each). The V gene lost 1 base and the J gene lost 3 bases, with 10 bases spanning the gap. From germline, CDR1 is SGHAT and CDR2 FQNNGV. The CDR3 length is 14 residues. The CDR3 loop is CASSLGQRNYEQYF. CDR3 sequence (DNA): TGTGCCAGCAGCTTAGGACAGCGGAACTACGAGCAGTACTTC. Full variable domain (outside the CDR3, taken from reference TRBV11-2 and TRBJ2-7): EAGVAQSPRYKIIEKRQSVAFWCNPISGHATLYWYQQILGQGPKLLIQFQNNGVVDDSQLPKDRFSAERLKGVDSTLKIQPAKLEDSAVYLCASSLGQRNYEQYFGPGTRLTVT.

This clonotype was observed a few times. The chain links TRBV28 to TRBJ2-7; 12 nucleotides align to TRBD1. V lost 8 bases and J lost 2; bases outside the gene matches: 4. This CDR3 has 14 amino acids. Germline loops: CDR1 MDHEN, CDR2 SYDVKM. CDR3: CASGGQGAPYEQYF. The CDR3 coding sequence is TGTGCCAGCGGGGGACAGGGGGCCCCCTACGAGCAGTACTTC.

This clonotype came up many times. V gene TRBV2 combines with J gene TRBJ2-1, with 7 positions matching TRBD2. V dropped 5 bases and J dropped 9; count of bases not matched to a gene: 10. Germline CDR1 is SNHLY and CDR2 is FYNNEI. CDR3 length: 14 residues. The CDR3 nucleotides are TGTGCCAGCAGTCAACAGAGGCGGGAGCGTGAGCAGTTCTTC. Translating it yields CASSQQRREREQFF.

This chain joins TRBV6-2 or TRBV6-3 and TRBJ2-4; D remains unclear. Germline-derived CDR1 and CDR2 are MNHEY and SVGEGT. Deletions cut 5 bases from V and 1 base from J, with 15 bases between. The CDR3 spans 16 residues. Here the CDR3 DNA reads TGTGCCAGCAGTCCCCCAGTTGATCTGGCCAAAAACATTCAGTACTTC. Protein sequence: CASSPPVDLAKNIQYF.

This clonotype showed up just a few times. This chain joins TRBV5-1 and TRBJ2-3; D not certain. In germline, CDR1 is SGHRS, CDR2 YFSETQ. Deletions cut 2 bases from V and 4 bases from J, with 11 bases between. The CDR3 covers 14 residues. The CDR3 is CASSLDLTADTQYF. CDR3 coding DNA: TGCGCCAGCAGCTTAGATTTAACAGCAGATACGCAGTATTTT. The full variable domain, completed using reference TRBV5-1 and TRBJ2-3, is KAGVTQTPRYLIKTRGQQVTLSCSPISGHRSVSWYQQTPGQGLQFLFEYFSETQRNKGNFPGRFSGRQFSNSRSEMNVSTLELGDSALYLCASSLDLTADTQYFGPGTRLTVL.

This clonotype was detected a few times. The rearrangement uses TRBV20-1 and TRBJ2-3; D is undetermined. Per germline, CDR1 DFQATT and CDR2 SNEGSKA (reference sequence). This CDR3 comprises 11 residues. V was pared by 3 bases and J by 6 bases, with 7 bases between. The DNA of the CDR3 is TGCAGTGCTAGTGCGGTGGATACGCAGTATTTT. The encoded protein is CSASAVDTQYF.

Many counts were recorded for this clonotype. The chain couples TRBV2 to TRBJ2-1; perhaps TRBD2 as D (5 bases). Germline assignment: CDR1 SNHLY and CDR2 FYNNEI. The CDR3 covers 12 residues. With 8 bases removed from V and 3 bases from J, the gap between germline ends came to 8 bases. This chain's CDR3 is CASGLNYNEQFF. CDR3 nucleotides: TGTGCCAGCGGACTGAACTACAATGAGCAGTTCTTC.